This TCR beta chain was sequenced in a study of T cells expressing NK-cell markers. The CDR3 covers 15 residues. From germline, CDR1 is GTSNPN and CDR2 SVGIG (reference sequence). Making the TCR beta cDNA relied on 5'RACE template switching with UMIs. After re-calling the 5' RACE reads, TCRdb lists one entry per CDR3 protein, DNA absent. The listing records just under 150,000 distinct CDR3 sequences. The gene calls are TRBV30 and TRBJ1-1. The clonotype was recovered from a man between 18 and 29 years old in good health. Sequenced material: blood T cells: a sorted CD56 or NKG2C T cell subset, CD4+ or CD8+ T cells, or bulk PBMC T cells (not recorded which). This CDR3 reads CAWSGGLGVNTEAFF. Full variable domain (missing parts from reference TRBV30 and TRBJ1-1): SQTIHQWPATLVQPVGSPLSLECTVEGTSNPNLYWYRQAAGRGLQLLFYSVGIGQISSEVPQNLSASRPQDRQFILSSKKLLLSDSGFYLCAWSGGLGVNTEAFFGQGTRLTVV.